These 5 T cell receptor beta chains share one sample of origin, sequenced in a study of blood T cell repertoires in COVID-19. Repertoires were generated with immunoSEQ multiplex PCR, while TCRdb's copy carries only in-frame clones and drops some. The profile shows roughly 180,000 clones, about 70% of them singletons. The sample consisted of peripheral blood. The receptor source for this set is a woman in her forties or fifties with active or convalescent COVID-19.

The rearrangement links TRBV4-3 to TRBJ2-3; D is perhaps TRBD2 (6 bases). Trimming pared 4 bases from V and 6 bases from J, leaving 11 bases between. From germline, CDR1 is LGHNA and CDR2 YSLEER. CDR3 length: 13 amino acids. The CDR3: CASSPPEGDTQYF. CDR3 bases: TGCGCCAGCAGCCCCCCGGAGGGGGATACGCAGTATTTT.

The gene calls are TRBV5-1 and TRBJ1-4, with unresolved D. CDR3 length: 14 residues. V lost 0 bases to trimming and J lost 2 bases, with 5 bases between them. Germline CDR1 SGHRS, CDR2 YFSETQ. The CDR3 DNA is TGCGCCAGCAGCTTGGACGCGACTAATGAAAAACTGTTTTTT. It specifies CASSLDATNEKLFF.

The V gene is TRBV10-3, the J gene TRBJ2-3, with D possibly being TRBD2 (6 bases). Trimming shortened V by 0 bases and J by 1 base, and 11 bases separated the two germline ends. The CDR3 extends over 16 amino acids. Germline values: CDR1 ENHRY, CDR2 SYGVKD. In DNA form, the CDR3 reads TGTGCCATCAGTGAGTCGGATCGCGGGGGCACAGATACGCAGTATTTT. The encoded protein is CAISESDRGGTDTQYF.

The CDR3 reads CASSVGTGVIGPGELFF. The CDR3 region has the DNA TGTGCCAGCAGTGTCGGGACAGGGGTGATTGGGCCCGGGGAGCTGTTTTTT. The chain carries TRBV6-1 and TRBJ2-2, with TRBD1 identical over 10 bases. The V gene end was trimmed by 4 bases and the J gene end by 6 bases; junction bases not matched to a gene: 11. Germline lookup yields CDR1 MNHNS and CDR2 SASEGT. The CDR3 covers 17 residues.

The chain links TRBV19 to TRBJ1-5; TRBD1 matches 10 bases. The V gene's germline CDR1 is LNHDA and CDR2 SQIVND (reference sequence). Unmatched junction bases numbered 7, after V lost 5 bases and J lost 6 bases. CDR3 length equals 15 residues. CDR3 sequence: CASSSTRTGGQPQHF. CDR3 DNA: TGTGCCAGTAGTTCTACCCGGACAGGGGGTCAGCCCCAGCATTTT.